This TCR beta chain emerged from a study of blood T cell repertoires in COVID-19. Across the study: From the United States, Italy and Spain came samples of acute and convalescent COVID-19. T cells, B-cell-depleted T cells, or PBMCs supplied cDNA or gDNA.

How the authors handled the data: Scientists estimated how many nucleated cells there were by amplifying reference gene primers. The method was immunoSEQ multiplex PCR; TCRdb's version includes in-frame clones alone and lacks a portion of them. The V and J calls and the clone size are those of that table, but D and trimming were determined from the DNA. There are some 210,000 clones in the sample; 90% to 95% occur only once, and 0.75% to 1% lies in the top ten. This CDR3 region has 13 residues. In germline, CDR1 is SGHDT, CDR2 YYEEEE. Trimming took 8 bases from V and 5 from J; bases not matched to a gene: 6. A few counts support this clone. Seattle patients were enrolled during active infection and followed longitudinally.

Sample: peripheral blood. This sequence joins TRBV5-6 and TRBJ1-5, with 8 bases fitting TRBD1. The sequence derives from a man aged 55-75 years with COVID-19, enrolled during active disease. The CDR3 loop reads CASSRQGYQPQHF. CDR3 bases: TGTGCCAGTTCACGACAGGGGTATCAGCCCCAGCATTTT.